This TCR beta chain appears in the sequencing data of a study of blood T cell repertoires in COVID-19. Clones were sequenced by immunoSEQ multiplex PCR, and TCRdb holds only the in-frame ones, with some missing. The data show about 140,000 clones, 79% seen once. The CDR3 totals 15 residues. V dropped 6 bases and J dropped 3; count of bases not matched to a gene: 9. The germline V gene has CDR1 LNHDA and CDR2 SQIVND (reference sequence). The sample was peripheral blood. The J gene is TRBJ1-1, the V gene TRBV19; 8 bases align to TRBD1. The receptor was derived from a man in his sixties with acute or convalescent COVID-19. The CDR3 sequence: CASRKEGTGYTEAFF. The CDR3 DNA reads as TGTGCCAGTAGGAAAGAAGGGACAGGTTACACTGAAGCTTTCTTT.